Shown below are 9 T cell receptor beta chains from a single sample sequenced in a study of T-cell memory formation after mild COVID-19 (dated by TCRdb to about 2021). The method was 5' RACE. The sequencer was an Illumina NovaSeq 6000. TCRdb reran the public reads through fastp at Q25 and MiXCR, keeping productive beta chains. When rows share a CDR3 protein, they turn into one entry using the most common DNA and genes. Present in this sample are about 560,000 distinct CDR3 sequences, 15% to 20% of which were seen just once. The ten largest clones add up to just over 8% of the sample. Specimen: PBMCs or a T cell subset sorted from them (not recorded which). These receptors came from an adult woman who had mild COVID-19 (a few samples of this study predate the infection). The sample titles of this study are shuffled in the database, so cell type and time point are left out; the donor was told from shared clones.

The chain joins TRBV2 to TRBJ2-1; no firm D call. CDR3 size: 12 residues. V lost 3 bases and J lost 7, with 7 bases in between. Looked up from germline, CDR1 is SNHLY and CDR2 is FYNNEI. The CDR3 region has the DNA TGTGCCAGCAGTGACGTCTTAAATGAGCAGTTCTTC. As protein: CASSDVLNEQFF. Together with reference TRBV2 and TRBJ2-1, the CDR3 gives the full variable domain: EPEVTQTPSHQVTQMGQEVILRCVPISNHLYFYWYRQILGQKVEFLVSFYNNEISEKSEIFDDQFSVERPDGSNFTLKIRSTKLEDSAMYFCASSDVLNEQFFGPGTRLTVL.

The chain is built from TRBV12-3 or TRBV12-4 and TRBJ2-1, with TRBD1 identical over 10 bases. This CDR3 spans 14 amino acids. The trim removed 5 bases at V and 8 bases at J, leaving 6 bases unmatched. The CDR3 coding sequence is TGTGCCAGCAGTGCCGGGACAGGGGCTTATGAGCAGTTCTTC. It codes for CASSAGTGAYEQFF.

The chain carries TRBV18 and TRBJ1-1, with a weak D call TRBD1 (6 bases). Trimming left V 6 bases short and J 1 base short, with 9 bases between. Germline CDR1 and CDR2: KGHSH and LQKENI. The CDR3 consists of 13 residues. In DNA, the CDR3 is TGTGCCAGCTCCCGGGACAAGAACACTGAAGCTTTCTTT. Protein product: CASSRDKNTEAFF.

This clonotype has just a few counts. J is TRBJ1-1 and V is TRBV7-3; D remains ambiguous. V shed 5 bases and J shed 0 bases, with 13 bases lying between them. Per the germline V gene, CDR1 is SGHTA and CDR2 is FQGTGA. CDR3 length equals 15 residues. DNA of the CDR3: TGTGCCAGCAGCCCTCGGGGAAATATGAACACTGAAGCTTTCTTT. Protein sequence: CASSPRGNMNTEAFF.

This sequence joins TRBV20-1 and TRBJ2-1; 12 nucleotides match TRBD2. V lost 2 bases to trimming and J lost 6 bases; unmatched junction nucleotides: 8. The CDR3 has 16 residues. CDR1 and CDR2 from the germline V gene are DFQATT and SNEGSKA (reference sequence). The CDR3 loop is CSARPPSGRAANEQFF. The CDR3 DNA reads as TGCAGTGCTAGACCTCCTAGCGGGAGGGCCGCCAATGAGCAGTTCTTC.

The V call is TRBV12-3 or TRBV12-4, the J call TRBJ1-1; 11 positions match TRBD1. V lost 2 bases to trimming and J lost 6 bases; unmatched junction nucleotides: 2. The CDR3 is 14 residues long. This chain's CDR3 is CASSLSGQGAEAFF. Here the CDR3 DNA reads TGTGCCAGCAGTTTATCGGGACAGGGGGCTGAAGCTTTCTTT.

CDR3 coding DNA: TGTGCCAGCAGCCAGGGAGATAGGAACACCATATATTTT. It is translated as CASSQGDRNTIYF. The chain is built from TRBV7-9 and TRBJ1-3, with D tentatively TRBD1 (5 bases). Germline V gene sequence: CDR1 SEHNR, CDR2 FQNEAQ (reference sequence). The CDR3 runs to 13 residues. The V end lost 5 bases, the J end lost 7 bases, and 12 bases lay between the germline ends.

This clonotype appeared a few times. The rearrangement uses TRBV6-2 or TRBV6-3 and TRBJ1-5; the D is unclear. CDR1 is MNHEY and CDR2 is SVGEGT in the germline V gene. Trimming removed 6 bases from V and 11 bases from J, with 14 bases in between. The CDR3 runs 12 residues. CDR3: CASSRAVQAQHF. The CDR3 DNA follows: TGTGCCAGCAGCCGGGCGGTCCAGGCCCAGCATTTT.

This clonotype was counted between two and nine times. CDR3 residues: CASSPGLIEGLSYEQYF. In nucleotides, the CDR3 is TGTGCCAGCAGCCCGGGTCTCATTGAGGGCCTCTCCTACGAGCAGTACTTC. This chain connects TRBV7-3 to TRBJ2-7; D might be TRBD2 (5 bases). The V gene's germline CDR1 is SGHTA and CDR2 FQGTGA. V was trimmed by 5 bases and J by 0 bases, leaving 20 bases between them. The CDR3 consists of 17 residues.